Following are 28 T cell receptor beta chains from one sample sequenced in a study of T cells in Graves' hyperthyroidism and ophthalmopathy. Amplification of TCR beta CDR3 regions used RNA as the template. The HTBI primer set was used in a first-round RT-PCR of the TCR CDR3. TCRdb called the multiplex PCR reads again in MiXCR, with one record for every CDR3 protein. Among roughly 840,000 distinct CDR3 sequences listed, roughly 40% were seen once. The source material was blood. Receptors were obtained from a man younger than 30 with Graves' hyperthyroidism.

At least ten counts were recorded for this clonotype. The rearrangement links TRBV7-2 to TRBJ1-5; no definite D call. The CDR3 has 14 amino acids. CDR1 is SGHTA, CDR2 FQGNSA, per germline. V was shortened by 5 bases and J by 2 bases, with 10 bases between the two germline ends. CDR3 DNA: TGTGCCAGCAGCCCCCGGACTCGCAATCAGCCCCAGCATTTT. Amino acids: CASSPRTRNQPQHF.

This clonotype was counted ten times or more. The V and J genes are TRBV9 and TRBJ2-7; TRBD2 matches 11 bases. V was pared by 4 bases and J by 2 bases, with 5 bases of the junction left unmatched. The CDR3 length is 15 residues. Germline V CDR1 and CDR2: SGDLS, YYNGEE. The CDR3 reads CASSLGLAEAYEQYF. CDR3 nucleotide sequence: TGTGCCAGCAGCCTGGGACTAGCGGAGGCCTACGAGCAGTACTTC. The complete variable domain, with remaining parts taken from reference TRBV9 and TRBJ2-7, reads DSGVTQTPKHLITATGQRVTLRCSPRSGDLSVYWYQQSLDQGLQFLIQYYNGEERAKGNILERFSAQQFPDLHSELNLSSLELGDSALYFCASSLGLAEAYEQYFGPGTRLTVT.

Note on this clonotype: Since a much larger clone is just one base distant, this may be a read error. The chain joins TRBV5-4 to TRBJ1-1; possible D gene TRBD1, 6 bases. Looked up from germline, CDR1 is SGHNT and CDR2 is YYREEE (reference sequence). Trimming removed 6 bases from V and 4 bases from J, with 13 bases in between. The CDR3 is 13 residues long. The CDR3 coding sequence is TGTGCCAGCACCCTCGGACAGATCACTGAAGCTTTCTTT. Translating gives CASTLGQITEAFF. Full variable domain (rest looked up from reference TRBV5-4 and TRBJ1-1): ETGVTQSPTHLIKTRGQQVTLRCSSQSGHNTVSWYQQALGQGPQFIFQYYREEENGRGNFPPRFSGLQFPNYSSELNVNALELDDSALYLCASTLGQITEAFFGQGTRLTVV.

This clonotype was detected many times. The V gene is TRBV20-1, the J gene TRBJ1-2; tentatively, D is TRBD1 (5 bases). Germline V gene sequence: CDR1 DFQATT, CDR2 SNEGSKA (reference sequence). Trimming pared 1 base from V and 4 bases from J, leaving 7 bases between. The CDR3 sequence is 12 residues long. The CDR3 protein is CSARVDSYGYTF. As DNA, the CDR3 is TGCAGTGCTAGAGTTGACAGCTATGGCTACACCTTC.

About this clonotype: The junction and the germline gene differ at one end; a read error may be behind it. The gene calls are TRBV7-6 and TRBJ1-1; no definite D call. Germline V gene sequence: CDR1 SGHVS, CDR2 FNYEAQ. The CDR3 spans 14 residues. The CDR3 bases are TGTGCCAGCGGCTTAGGGTGGGCGGACTCTGAAGCTTTCTTT. Translated: CASGLGWADSEAFF.

The chain combines TRBV5-1 with TRBJ1-1; no clear D. Germline CDR1 is SGHRS and CDR2 is YFSETQ. The ends were cut back, 9 bases at V and 2 bases at J, with 11 bases in the middle. The CDR3 sequence is 12 residues long. DNA of the CDR3: TGCGCCACCCGGAACAGTAACACTGAAGCTTTCTTT. This translates into CATRNSNTEAFF. The entire variable domain, with the rest obtained from reference TRBV5-1 and TRBJ1-1, is as follows: KAGVTQTPRYLIKTRGQQVTLSCSPISGHRSVSWYQQTPGQGLQFLFEYFSETQRNKGNFPGRFSGRQFSNSRSEMNVSTLELGDSALYLCATRNSNTEAFFGQGTRLTVV.

The chain joins TRBV11-2 to TRBJ2-7; D possibly uses TRBD1 or TRBD2 (5 bases each). Trimming left V 4 bases short and J 0 bases short, with 16 bases between. Germline CDR1 reads SGHAT; CDR2 reads FQNNGV. This CDR3 is 16 amino acids long. The CDR3 bases are TGTGCCAGCAGCTCGGCCGGGACGGGGACCTCCTACGAGCAGTACTTC. Translating gives CASSSAGTGTSYEQYF.

This clonotype was counted at least ten times. The chain couples TRBV10-3 to TRBJ2-2; 9 bases match TRBD2. Germline CDR1 ENHRY, CDR2 SYGVKD. The CDR3 consists of 14 residues. V trimming: 10 bases; J trimming: 3 bases; junction bases outside the gene matches: 6. The CDR3 loop is CATAGGQDTGELFF. The CDR3 DNA reads TGTGCCACTGCGGGGGGGCAGGACACCGGGGAGCTGTTTTTT.

This clonotype has a count of ten or more. This chain joins TRBV2 and TRBJ1-6; D gene ambiguous. Per the germline V gene, CDR1 is SNHLY and CDR2 is FYNNEI. V lost 0 bases and J 9 bases, leaving 9 bases between the germline ends. CDR3 length: 14 residues. CDR3 in amino acids: CASSEADGVSPLHF. CDR3 DNA sequence: TGTGCCAGCAGTGAAGCGGACGGCGTTTCACCCCTCCACTTT.

V usage is TRBV20-1 and J usage is TRBJ2-3, with 12 bases lining up with TRBD2. The CDR3 runs to 14 residues. The J segment lost 4 bases and the V segment lost 6 bases, leaving 5 bases of the junction unmatched. Germline V gene data show CDR1 as DFQATT and CDR2 as SNEGSKA (reference sequence). CDR3 DNA sequence: TGCAGTGCCAGGACTAGCGGGAAGGCAGATACGCAGTATTTT. Protein sequence: CSARTSGKADTQYF.

This clonotype was seen many times. V and J are TRBV10-3 and TRBJ2-7, with TRBD1 identical over 8 bases. The CDR3 runs to 14 residues. Per germline, CDR1 ENHRY and CDR2 SYGVKD. J lost 2 bases, V lost 6 bases, and 6 bases had no gene match. The CDR3 DNA follows: TGTGCCATCAGACCACAGGGGGTAGCCTACGAGCAGTACTTC. This translates into CAIRPQGVAYEQYF.

The V call is TRBV4-1, the J call TRBJ2-7; tentative D call: TRBD2 (6 bases). The CDR3 extends over 15 amino acids. V was trimmed by 4 bases and J by 4 bases, leaving 17 bases between them. Germline V gives CDR1 MGHRA, CDR2 YSYEKL. CDR3 DNA sequence: TGCGCCAGCAGCCGTGGACTACCTTCCTGGTACGAGCAGTACTTC. Translated, it gives CASSRGLPSWYEQYF.

The sample holds many counts of this clonotype. The rearrangement uses TRBV29-1 and TRBJ2-5, with 7 positions matching TRBD2. V shed 6 bases and J 5 bases; nucleotides not matched to a gene: 15. There are 15 residues in the CDR3. Germline CDR1 SQVTM, CDR2 ANQGSEA. The CDR3 region has the DNA TGCAGCGTCCCAGACGGCGGGAGCGTAGGGGAGACCCAGTACTTC. It yields the protein CSVPDGGSVGETQYF.

Points on this clonotype: Germline and junction disagree at one end, which may indicate a read error. Here the CDR3 reads CASSILGGGGNTGELFF. The CDR3 nucleotides are TGTGCCAGCAGTATCCTGGGAGGCGGGGGGAACACCGGGGAGCTGTTTTTT. The chain links TRBV10-1 to TRBJ2-2, with 7 nucleotides matching TRBD2. This CDR3 has 17 amino acids. In germline, CDR1 is WNHNN, CDR2 SYGVQD (reference sequence).

This clonotype has only a few counts. The chain joins TRBV5-4 to TRBJ2-7; either TRBD1 or TRBD2 may supply D (5 bases each). Trimming pared 1 base from V and 6 bases from J, leaving 14 bases between. CDR1 SGHNT and CDR2 YYREEE come from the germline V gene (reference sequence). CDR3 length equals 14 residues. CDR3 bases: TGTGCCAGCAGCTTGTGGGGCTCGGGGAGCGAGCAGTACTTC. Translating gives CASSLWGSGSEQYF.

Turning to this clonotype: Since the CDR3 does not end with the conserved phenylalanine or tryptophan, this likely comes from a read error. The DNA is omitted, as the CDR3 cannot be located on it reliably, and the CDR3 follows TCRdb's listing. The rearrangement uses TRBV15 and TRBJ1-2. The CDR3 spans 15 amino acids, including both terminal residues. Germline assignment: CDR1 LNHNV and CDR2 YYDKDF (reference sequence). The CDR3 reads CATSRDRVGNYGHTL.

V is TRBV5-1 and J is TRBJ1-1; the D gene is possibly TRBD1 (5 bases). Trimming stripped 2 bases from V and 5 bases from J, with 16 bases between. This CDR3 region has 15 residues. The germline gives CDR1 SGHRS, CDR2 YFSETQ. CDR3 loop: CASSFRDPGGTEAFF. DNA for the CDR3: TGCGCCAGCAGCTTCCGCGACCCCGGGGGGACTGAAGCTTTCTTT.

This chain connects TRBV10-3 to TRBJ1-1; D is unresolved. Trimming stripped 7 bases from V and 2 bases from J, with 11 bases between. This CDR3 is built from 13 residues. From germline, CDR1 is ENHRY and CDR2 SYGVKD. The CDR3: CAITRAGNTEAFF. The DNA of the CDR3 is TGTGCCATCACGAGGGCAGGCAACACTGAAGCTTTCTTT.

The chain uses TRBV4-3 and TRBJ1-4; D not resolved. The CDR3 has 13 amino acids. The V gene lost 0 bases and the J gene lost 8 bases, with 7 bases spanning the gap. Germline V gene data show CDR1 as LGHNA and CDR2 as YSLEER. This CDR3 is CASSQESREKLFF. The CDR3 coding sequence is TGCGCCAGCAGCCAAGAAAGTCGAGAAAAACTGTTTTTT.

V is TRBV4-3 and J is TRBJ2-7; D not resolved. The CDR3 loop spans 15 amino acids. V was cut by 0 bases and J by 3 bases, with 12 bases left in between. The germline V gene has CDR1 LGHNA and CDR2 YSLEER. CDR3 sequence: CASSQDRSWGYEQYF. In DNA, the CDR3 is TGCGCCAGCAGCCAAGACAGGTCGTGGGGCTACGAGCAGTACTTC.

This clonotype came up many times. This rearrangement joins TRBV29-1 to TRBJ1-5; D is unresolved. V was shortened by 4 bases and J by 7 bases, with 11 bases between the two germline ends. This CDR3 has 12 amino acids. Germline V gene lookup returns CDR1 SQVTM and CDR2 ANQGSEA. The CDR3 here is CSVGGLGQPQHF. The CDR3 DNA is TGCAGCGTTGGGGGTCTCGGACAGCCCCAGCATTTT.

V is TRBV7-2 and J is TRBJ2-5; possibly TRBD2 for D (7 bases). The length of the CDR3 is 17 residues. Between the trimmed V and J ends, which lost 5 bases and 4 bases, there was a span of 23 bases. Looked up from germline, CDR1 is SGHTA and CDR2 is FQGNSA. The DNA of the CDR3 is TGTGCCAGCAGCCAAAGGAAGGGGGGGGTCTTCGGAGAGACCCAGTACTTC. This sequence encodes CASSQRKGGVFGETQYF.

The chain employs TRBV7-3 and TRBJ2-6, with D hard to call. The CDR3 has 11 residues. The ends were cut back, 5 bases at V and 6 bases at J, with 2 bases in the middle. Germline V gene sequence: CDR1 SGHTA, CDR2 FQGTGA. The CDR3 coding sequence is TGTGCCAGCAGCGTGGCCAACGTCCTGACTTTC. Translated, it gives CASSVANVLTF.

In DNA, the CDR3 is TGTGCCAGCAGTACGGACACCGAACCTCAGGGACTCTATGGCTACACCTTC. Amino acids: CASSTDTEPQGLYGYTF. The chain joins TRBV6-1 to TRBJ1-2, with D possibly being TRBD1 (5 bases). CDR1 and CDR2 from the germline V gene are MNHNS and SASEGT. The V gene lost 5 bases and the J gene lost 4 bases, with 23 bases spanning the gap. CDR3 length equals 17 residues.

The CDR3 sequence is CASSLGSPGQETQYF. CDR3 nucleotide sequence: TGTGCCAGCAGCTTAGGATCCCCAGGCCAAGAGACCCAGTACTTC. V gene TRBV7-9 combines with J gene TRBJ2-5; D is unresolved. This CDR3 contains 15 residues. Germline CDR1 and CDR2: SEHNR and FQNEAQ (reference sequence). Trimming took 1 base from V and 1 from J, leaving 10 bases between them.

The gene calls are TRBV25-1 and TRBJ2-7, with 7 nucleotides matching TRBD1. The length of the CDR3 is 14 residues. The germline V gene has CDR1 MGHDK and CDR2 SYGVNS. V gave up 5 bases and J gave up 5 bases; unmatched junction bases: 9. CDR3 sequence: CASSLDRAFDEQYF. In DNA form, the CDR3 reads TGTGCCAGCAGTTTAGACAGGGCATTCGACGAGCAGTACTTC.

CDR3 DNA sequence: TGTGCCAGCAGCCAAGTAGGGGGGTCCACTGAAGCTTTCTTT. Its protein is CASSQVGGSTEAFF. The V and J genes are TRBV9 and TRBJ1-1, with a weak D call TRBD1 (6 bases). Looked up from germline, CDR1 is SGDLS and CDR2 is YYNGEE. Between the trimmed V and J ends, which lost 4 bases and 4 bases, there was a span of 14 bases. The CDR3 totals 14 residues.

This clonotype was counted many times. The rearrangement joins TRBV29-1 to TRBJ1-5, with D perhaps TRBD1 (6 bases). Germline V CDR1 and CDR2: SQVTM, ANQGSEA. There are 14 residues in the CDR3. Trimming took off 4 bases at V and 3 bases at J, with 13 bases between the two ends. Here the CDR3 reads CSVGGGSPNQPQHF. CDR3 in DNA: TGCAGCGTTGGTGGGGGCAGTCCCAATCAGCCCCAGCATTTT. Full variable domain (rest looked up from reference TRBV29-1 and TRBJ1-5): SAVISQKPSRDICQRGTSLTIQCQVDSQVTMMFWYRQQPGQSLTLIATANQGSEATYESGFVIDKFPISRPNLTFSTLTVSNMSPEDSSIYLCSVGGGSPNQPQHFGDGTRLSIL.